The present T cell receptor beta chain was sequenced within a study of T cell repertoires in cytomegalovirus infection. Study overall: CMV epitopes used comprised recently identified HLA-C-restricted ones and well-studied HLA-B-restricted ones. CMV infection together with matching HLA type was indicated by public TCR beta signatures. Study results and caveats: HLA-C-restricted CMV clonotypes gave the most frequent clonotype in two of eight donors.

CDR1 is SGHAT and CDR2 is FQDESV in the germline V gene (reference sequence). The CDR3 spans 17 residues. V gave up 5 bases and J gave up 1 base; unmatched junction bases: 2. TCRdb re-derived calls from the reads in MiXCR, one entry per CDR3 protein. Seen here are roughly 920,000 distinct CDR3 sequences, roughly 30% observed once, and the top ten hold around an eighth. This clonotype was recorded a few times. The antigen is undetermined. This TCR derives from a human donor in good health (CMV status not recorded). Some clones in this sample may be carry-over from other donors' samples. The chain is built from TRBV11-1 and TRBJ2-1, with 16 bases identical to TRBD2. Specimen: cultured CD8+ T cells from PBMCs, collected from culture after CMV antigen stimulation. The CDR3 DNA sequence: TGTGCCAGCAGCCCGGGACTAGCGGGGGGGTCCTACAATGAGCAGTTCTTC. Amino acid sequence: CASSPGLAGGSYNEQFF.